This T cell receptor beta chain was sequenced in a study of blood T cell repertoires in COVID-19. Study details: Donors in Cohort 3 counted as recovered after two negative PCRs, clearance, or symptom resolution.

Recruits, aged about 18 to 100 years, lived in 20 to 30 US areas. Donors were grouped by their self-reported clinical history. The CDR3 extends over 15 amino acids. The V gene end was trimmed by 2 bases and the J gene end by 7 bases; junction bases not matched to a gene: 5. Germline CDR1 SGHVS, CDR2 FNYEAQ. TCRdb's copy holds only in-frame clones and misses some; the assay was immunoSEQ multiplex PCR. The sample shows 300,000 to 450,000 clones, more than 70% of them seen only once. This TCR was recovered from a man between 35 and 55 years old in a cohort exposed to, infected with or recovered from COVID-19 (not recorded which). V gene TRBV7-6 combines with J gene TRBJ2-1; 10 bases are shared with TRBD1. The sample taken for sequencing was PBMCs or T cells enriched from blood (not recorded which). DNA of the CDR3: TGTGCCAGCAGCTTACCGGGACAGGGGTGGAATGAGCAGTTCTTC. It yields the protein CASSLPGQGWNEQFF.